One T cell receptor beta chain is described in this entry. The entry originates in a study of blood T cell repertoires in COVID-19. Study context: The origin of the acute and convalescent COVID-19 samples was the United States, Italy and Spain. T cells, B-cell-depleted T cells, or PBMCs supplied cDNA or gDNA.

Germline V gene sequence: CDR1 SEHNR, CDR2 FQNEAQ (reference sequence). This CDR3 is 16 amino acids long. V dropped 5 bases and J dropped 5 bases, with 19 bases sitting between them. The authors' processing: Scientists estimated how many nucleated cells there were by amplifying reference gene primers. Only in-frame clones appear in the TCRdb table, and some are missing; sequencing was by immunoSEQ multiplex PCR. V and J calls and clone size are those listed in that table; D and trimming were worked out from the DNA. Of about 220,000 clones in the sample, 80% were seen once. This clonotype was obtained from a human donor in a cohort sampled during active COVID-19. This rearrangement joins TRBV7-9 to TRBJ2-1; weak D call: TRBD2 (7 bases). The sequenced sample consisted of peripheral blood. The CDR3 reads CASSTRRAGTNNEQFF. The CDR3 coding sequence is TGTGCCAGCAGCACCAGAAGAGCGGGGACAAACAATGAGCAGTTCTTC.